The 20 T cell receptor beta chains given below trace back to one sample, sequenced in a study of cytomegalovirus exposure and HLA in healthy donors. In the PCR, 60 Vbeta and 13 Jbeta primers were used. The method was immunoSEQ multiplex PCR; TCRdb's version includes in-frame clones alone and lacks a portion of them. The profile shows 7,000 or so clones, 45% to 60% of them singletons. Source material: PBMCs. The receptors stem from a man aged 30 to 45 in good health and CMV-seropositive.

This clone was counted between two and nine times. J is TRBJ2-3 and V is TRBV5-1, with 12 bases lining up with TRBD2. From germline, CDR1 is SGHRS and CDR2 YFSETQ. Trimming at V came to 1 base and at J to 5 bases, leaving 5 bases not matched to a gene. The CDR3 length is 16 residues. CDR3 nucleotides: TGCGCCAGCAGCTTGCCGCTAGCGGGAGGGGGAGATACGCAGTATTTT. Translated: CASSLPLAGGGDTQYF.

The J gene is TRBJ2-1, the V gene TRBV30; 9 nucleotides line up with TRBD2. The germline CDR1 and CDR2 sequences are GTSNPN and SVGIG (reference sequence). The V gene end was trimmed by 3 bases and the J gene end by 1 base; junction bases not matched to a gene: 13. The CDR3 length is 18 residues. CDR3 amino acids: CAWRLTSGFMGSYNEQFF. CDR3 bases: TGTGCCTGGAGATTGACTAGCGGCTTTATGGGGTCCTACAATGAGCAGTTCTTC.

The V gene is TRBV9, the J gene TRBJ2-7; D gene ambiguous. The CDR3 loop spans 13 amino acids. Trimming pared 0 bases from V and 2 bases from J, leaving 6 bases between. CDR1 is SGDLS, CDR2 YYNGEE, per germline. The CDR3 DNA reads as TGTGCCAGCAGCGTAGCCACAGCCTACGAGCAGTACTTC. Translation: CASSVATAYEQYF.

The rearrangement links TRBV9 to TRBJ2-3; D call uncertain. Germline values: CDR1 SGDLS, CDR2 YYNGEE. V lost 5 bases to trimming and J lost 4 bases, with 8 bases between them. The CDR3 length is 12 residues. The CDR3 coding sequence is TGTGCCAGCAGAGATAGAGCAGATACGCAGTATTTT. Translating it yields CASRDRADTQYF.

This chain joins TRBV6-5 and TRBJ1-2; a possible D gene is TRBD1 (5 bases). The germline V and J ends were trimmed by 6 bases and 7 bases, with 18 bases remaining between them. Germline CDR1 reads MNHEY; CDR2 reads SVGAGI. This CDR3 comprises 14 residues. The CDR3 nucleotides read TGTGCCAGCAGCCCCCAGGGAGGCTCAGGTGGCTACACCTTC. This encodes CASSPQGGSGGYTF.

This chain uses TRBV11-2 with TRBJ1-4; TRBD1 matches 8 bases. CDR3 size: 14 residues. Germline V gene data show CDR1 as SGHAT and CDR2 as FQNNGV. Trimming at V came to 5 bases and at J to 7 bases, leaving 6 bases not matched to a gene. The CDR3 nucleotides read TGTGCCAGCAGCCAAGACAGGGGAACTGAAAAACTGTTTTTT. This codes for CASSQDRGTEKLFF.

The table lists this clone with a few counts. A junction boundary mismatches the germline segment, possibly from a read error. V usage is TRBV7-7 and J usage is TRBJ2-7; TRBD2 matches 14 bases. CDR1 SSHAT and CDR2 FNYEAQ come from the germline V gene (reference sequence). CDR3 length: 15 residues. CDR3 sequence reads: CASSPGLAGGYEQYF. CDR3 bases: TGTGCTAGCAGCCCAGGACTAGCGGGAGGCTACGAGCAGTACTTC.

This CDR3 is CASSYGTTSGTEAFF. Here the CDR3 DNA reads TGTGCCAGCAGTTACGGGACAACTTCGGGGACTGAAGCTTTCTTT. The chain has TRBV6-5 and TRBJ1-1, with D perhaps matching TRBD1 (6 bases). V gave up 2 bases and J gave up 5 bases, with 15 bases separating them. The CDR3 totals 15 residues. In germline, CDR1 is MNHEY, CDR2 SVGAGI.

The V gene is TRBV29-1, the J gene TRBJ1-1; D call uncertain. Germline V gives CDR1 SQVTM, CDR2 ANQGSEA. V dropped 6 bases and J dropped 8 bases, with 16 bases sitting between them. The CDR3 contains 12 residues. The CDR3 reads CSVTKIRREAFF. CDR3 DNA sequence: TGCAGCGTCACGAAGATCAGGCGAGAAGCTTTCTTT.

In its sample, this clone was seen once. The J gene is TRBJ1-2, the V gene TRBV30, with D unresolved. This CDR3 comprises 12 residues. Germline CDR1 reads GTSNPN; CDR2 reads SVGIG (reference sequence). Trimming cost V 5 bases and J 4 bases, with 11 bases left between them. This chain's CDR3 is CAWESIFYGYTF. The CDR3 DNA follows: TGTGCCTGGGAGTCGATCTTCTATGGCTACACCTTC. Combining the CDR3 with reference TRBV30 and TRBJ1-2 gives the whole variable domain SQTIHQWPATLVQPVGSPLSLECTVEGTSNPNLYWYRQAAGRGLQLLFYSVGIGQISSEVPQNLSASRPQDRQFILSSKKLLLSDSGFYLCAWESIFYGYTFGSGTRLTVV.

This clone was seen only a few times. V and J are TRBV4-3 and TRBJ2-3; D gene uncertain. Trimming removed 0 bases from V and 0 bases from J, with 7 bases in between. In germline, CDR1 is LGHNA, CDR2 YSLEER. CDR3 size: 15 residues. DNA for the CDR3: TGCGCCAGCAGCCAAGATCGGTATAGCACAGATACGCAGTATTTT. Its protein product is CASSQDRYSTDTQYF.

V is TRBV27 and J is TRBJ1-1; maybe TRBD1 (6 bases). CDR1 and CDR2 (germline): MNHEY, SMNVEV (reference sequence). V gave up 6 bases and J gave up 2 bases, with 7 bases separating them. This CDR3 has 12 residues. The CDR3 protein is CASRDRNTEAFF. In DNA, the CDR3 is TGTGCCAGCAGGGACAGAAACACTGAAGCTTTCTTT.

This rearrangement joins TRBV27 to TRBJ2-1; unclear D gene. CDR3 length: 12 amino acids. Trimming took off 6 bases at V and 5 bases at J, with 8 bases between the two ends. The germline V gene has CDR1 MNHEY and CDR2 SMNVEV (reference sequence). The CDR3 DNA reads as TGTGCCAGCAGAAGCATTAACAATGAGCAGTTCTTC. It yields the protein CASRSINNEQFF.

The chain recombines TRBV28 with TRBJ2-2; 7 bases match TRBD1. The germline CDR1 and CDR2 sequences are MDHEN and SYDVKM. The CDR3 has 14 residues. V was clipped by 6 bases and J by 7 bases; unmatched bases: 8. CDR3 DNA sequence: TGTGCCAGCAGCACCGGGACAGCTTACGGGGAGCTGTTTTTT. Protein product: CASSTGTAYGELFF.

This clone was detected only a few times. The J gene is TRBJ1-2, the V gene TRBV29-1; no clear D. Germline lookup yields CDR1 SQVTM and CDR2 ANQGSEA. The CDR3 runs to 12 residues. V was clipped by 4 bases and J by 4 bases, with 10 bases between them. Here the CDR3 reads CSVVLQTYGYTF. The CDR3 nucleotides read TGCAGCGTTGTGTTACAGACCTATGGCTACACCTTC.

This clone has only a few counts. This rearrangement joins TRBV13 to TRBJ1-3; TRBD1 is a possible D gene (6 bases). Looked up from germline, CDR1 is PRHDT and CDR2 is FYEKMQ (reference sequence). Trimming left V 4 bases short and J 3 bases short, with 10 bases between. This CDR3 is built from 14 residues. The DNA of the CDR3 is TGTGCCAGCAGCTACAGGGTGTTTGGAAACACCATATATTTT. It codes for CASSYRVFGNTIYF.

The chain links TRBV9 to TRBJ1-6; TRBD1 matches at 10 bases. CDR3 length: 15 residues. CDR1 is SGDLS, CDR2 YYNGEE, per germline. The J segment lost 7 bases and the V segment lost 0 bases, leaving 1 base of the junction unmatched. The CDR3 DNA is TGTGCCAGCAGCGTAGGGACAGGGGGGAATTCACCCCTCCACTTT. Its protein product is CASSVGTGGNSPLHF.

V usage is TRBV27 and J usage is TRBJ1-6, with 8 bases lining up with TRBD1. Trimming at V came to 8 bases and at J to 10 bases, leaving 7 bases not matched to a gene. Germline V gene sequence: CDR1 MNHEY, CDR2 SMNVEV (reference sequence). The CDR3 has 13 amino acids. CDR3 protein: CASSDRDYSPLHF. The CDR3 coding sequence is TGTGCCAGCTCGGACAGGGACTACTCACCCCTCCACTTT.

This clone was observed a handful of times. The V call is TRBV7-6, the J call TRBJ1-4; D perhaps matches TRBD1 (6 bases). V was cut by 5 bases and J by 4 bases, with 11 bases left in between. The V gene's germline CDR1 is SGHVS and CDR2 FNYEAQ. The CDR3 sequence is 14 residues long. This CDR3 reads CASSRTESNEKLFF. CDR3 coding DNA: TGTGCCAGCAGCAGGACAGAGAGTAATGAAAAACTGTTTTTT.

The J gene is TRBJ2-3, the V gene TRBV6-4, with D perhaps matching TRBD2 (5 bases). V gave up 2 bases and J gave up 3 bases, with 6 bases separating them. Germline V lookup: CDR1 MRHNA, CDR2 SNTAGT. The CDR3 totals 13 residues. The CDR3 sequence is CASSDRETDTQYF. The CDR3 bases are TGTGCCAGCAGTGACAGGGAGACAGATACGCAGTATTTT.